The next 28 T cell receptor beta chains were all read from a single sample in a study of regulatory T cells in long-lasting Graves disease. Indicated time point: newly diagnosed GD, antithyroid drugs for less than 3 months. RNA isolated from PBMCs was used to make the TCR library. Libraries of TCR beta came from iRepertoire HTBI primers plus Arm-PCR of CDR3 regions. TCRdb ran MiXCR on the multiplex PCR reads and lists one entry per CDR3 protein. The profile covers over 200,000 distinct CDR3 sequences, with roughly 18% appearing a single time and approximately 20% taken by the ten largest. The source material was peripheral blood mononuclear cells (PBMCs), sampled at new diagnosis, from a patient treated with antithyroid drugs. Receptor source: a female donor with Graves disease.

This clonotype was recorded many times. The chain recombines TRBV11-3 with TRBJ1-1; D is unresolved. V lost 1 base and J 3 bases, leaving 18 bases between the germline ends. The CDR3 spans 17 residues. CDR1 and CDR2 (germline): SGHNT, YENEEA. The CDR3 sequence: CASSLGLLGKSHTEAFF. The CDR3 DNA follows: TGTGCCAGCAGCTTAGGGTTGTTGGGGAAATCCCACACTGAAGCTTTCTTT.

The chain carries TRBV9 and TRBJ2-3; 7 nucleotides agree with TRBD2. This CDR3 contains 15 residues. The V gene end was trimmed by 3 bases and the J gene end by 1 base; junction bases not matched to a gene: 5. CDR1 is SGDLS, CDR2 YYNGEE, per germline. The CDR3, as DNA: TGTGCCAGCAGCGGAAAAACTAGCGGCACAGATACGCAGTATTTT. Translated: CASSGKTSGTDTQYF. Looking up the rest from reference TRBV9 and TRBJ2-3 gives the full variable domain: DSGVTQTPKHLITATGQRVTLRCSPRSGDLSVYWYQQSLDQGLQFLIQYYNGEERAKGNILERFSAQQFPDLHSELNLSSLELGDSALYFCASSGKTSGTDTQYFGPGTRLTVL.

This clonotype has at least ten counts. The J gene is TRBJ2-2, the V gene TRBV27; maybe TRBD2 (5 bases). Germline V gene lookup returns CDR1 MNHEY and CDR2 SMNVEV (reference sequence). The CDR3 has 14 amino acids. The V end was cut by 2 bases, the J end by 7 bases, with 11 bases between. The CDR3 DNA is TGTGCCAGCAGTTTAGATGGAGGTGGCGGGGAGCTGTTTTTT. Translated, it gives CASSLDGGGGELFF.

This clonotype was seen ten or more times. The gene calls are TRBV28 and TRBJ1-2; unclear D gene. CDR1 and CDR2 (germline): MDHEN, SYDVKM. Deletions cut 5 bases from V and 4 bases from J, with 8 bases between. CDR3 size: 12 residues. The chain's CDR3 is CASSAPGYGYTF. Written as DNA, the CDR3 is TGTGCCAGCAGTGCGCCCGGCTATGGCTACACCTTC.

This clonotype appeared many times. This chain links TRBV7-9 with TRBJ2-7, with 13 bases aligning to TRBD2. Germline trimming cut 2 bases from V and 4 bases from J; bases unmatched to any gene: 5. This CDR3 is built from 16 residues. CDR1 is SEHNR, CDR2 FQNEAQ, per germline (reference sequence). The CDR3 DNA is TGTGCCAGCAGCTTACCGCCGGGACTAGCGGGATACGAGCAGTACTTC. Amino acids: CASSLPPGLAGYEQYF.

There are many counts of this clonotype. This chain connects TRBV7-8 to TRBJ2-2; 14 nucleotides align to TRBD2. V shed 4 bases and J 1 base; nucleotides not matched to a gene: 5. Looked up from germline, CDR1 is SGHVS and CDR2 is FQNEAQ. The CDR3 has 18 residues. CDR3: CASSSRTSGRWNTGELFF. The CDR3 DNA follows: TGTGCCAGCAGCTCCCGGACTAGCGGGAGGTGGAACACCGGGGAGCTGTTTTTT.

This clonotype turned up a few times. V gene TRBV4-1 combines with J gene TRBJ1-2; D remains ambiguous. The V end was cut by 1 base, the J end by 5 bases, with 20 bases between. This CDR3 contains 17 residues. Germline loops: CDR1 MGHRA, CDR2 YSYEKL. CDR3 in amino acids: CASSQGRGHLNLYGYTF. The DNA of the CDR3 is TGCGCCAGCAGCCAAGGGCGGGGTCACCTAAATTTATATGGCTACACCTTC.

Ten or more counts support this clonotype. The rearrangement uses TRBV5-1 and TRBJ1-1, with D perhaps TRBD1 (5 bases). Deletions cut 4 bases from V and 0 bases from J, with 10 bases between. The CDR3 is 14 residues long. Germline V CDR1 and CDR2: SGHRS, YFSETQ. In nucleotides, the CDR3 is TGCGCCAGCAGCGGGATGACAGTGAACACTGAAGCTTTCTTT. It translates to CASSGMTVNTEAFF.

V and J are TRBV19 and TRBJ1-3; 7 bases fit TRBD1. CDR1 LNHDA and CDR2 SQIVND come from the germline V gene (reference sequence). V was pared by 4 bases and J by 8 bases, with 8 bases of the junction left unmatched. The CDR3 covers 14 residues. In DNA form, the CDR3 reads TGTGCCAGTAGTACGCAGGGGGGAAAATACACCATATATTTT. Its translation: CASSTQGGKYTIYF.

For this clonotype: A clone one base away is much larger, so this may be a read error. This likely comes from a read error, as the CDR3 has no conserved phenylalanine or tryptophan at its end. The chain recombines TRBV11-2 with TRBJ2-5, with TRBD2 matching over 9 bases. Germline V gene lookup returns CDR1 SGHAT and CDR2 FQNNGV. J was trimmed by 7 bases and V by 1 base; bases with no gene match: 13. The CDR3 has 17 residues. CDR3: CASSLVGRGRDLRTQYI. CDR3 DNA sequence: TGTGCCAGCAGCTTAGTCGGTCGCGGGAGGGATTTGAGGACCCAGTACATC.

The chain couples TRBV11-3 to TRBJ2-7; D may correspond to TRBD1 or TRBD2 (5 bases each). V lost 1 base to trimming and J lost 7 bases, with 14 bases between them. Germline-derived CDR1 and CDR2 are SGHNT and YENEEA. This CDR3 region has 14 residues. The CDR3 sequence: CASSLVLTGGEQYF. CDR3 DNA sequence: TGTGCCAGCAGCTTAGTTCTTACAGGAGGAGAGCAGTACTTC. The full variable domain, in which reference TRBV11-3 and TRBJ2-7 provide the parts outside the CDR3, is EAGVVQSPRYKIIEKKQPVAFWCNPISGHNTLYWYLQNLGQGPELLIRYENEEAVDDSQLPKDRFSAERLKGVDSTLKIQPAELGDSAVYLCASSLVLTGGEQYFGPGTRLTVT.

Comment on this clonotype: A far larger clone lies a single base away; this is likely a read error. The chain combines TRBV6-2 or TRBV6-3 with TRBJ2-5, with a possible D match to TRBD1 (5 bases). The CDR3 covers 15 residues. In germline, CDR1 is MNHEY, CDR2 SVGEGT. CDR3 sequence reads: CARSYALRVQETQYF. As DNA, the CDR3 is TGTGCCAGAAGTTACGCCCTCAGGGTCCAAGAGACCCAGTACTTC.

A word on this clonotype: This may be a read error, as it is one base from a much larger clone. The chain combines TRBV6-1 with TRBJ2-5, with D possibly being TRBD2 (6 bases). Germline loops: CDR1 MNHNS, CDR2 SASEGT. The V and J ends lost 11 bases and 7 bases respectively, with 26 bases between them. The CDR3 spans 15 residues. CDR3 sequence: CASQSWGVSRGTQYF. Written as DNA, the CDR3 is TGTGCCTCGCAGTCCTGGGGGGTATCGAGGGGGACCCAGTACTTC.

The rearrangement uses TRBV7-2 and TRBJ2-7; 12 bases fit TRBD2. There are 18 residues in the CDR3. Germline CDR1 and CDR2: SGHTA and FQGNSA. Trimming removed 1 base from V and 3 bases from J; junction bases left unmatched: 10. CDR3 loop: CASSLELAGGTKNYEQYF. The CDR3 DNA is TGTGCCAGCAGCTTAGAACTAGCGGGAGGTACCAAAAACTACGAGCAGTACTTC.

This clonotype was counted ten times or more. V is TRBV24-1 and J is TRBJ1-2; D is ambiguous. The CDR3 has 13 amino acids. Germline loops: CDR1 KGHDR, CDR2 SFDVKD. Trimming left V 1 base short and J 4 bases short, with 6 bases between. In DNA form, the CDR3 reads TGTGCCACCAGTGATTTCTACGGCTATGGCTACACCTTC. Protein sequence: CATSDFYGYGYTF.

The rearrangement links TRBV9 to TRBJ2-7, with 8 bases that match TRBD2. CDR3 length: 16 residues. From germline, CDR1 is SGDLS and CDR2 YYNGEE. V trimming: 0 bases; J trimming: 3 bases; junction bases outside the gene matches: 8. In DNA, the CDR3 is TGTGCCAGCAGCGTAGGAGGTAGCGGGGCCATCTACGAGCAGTACTTC. It codes for CASSVGGSGAIYEQYF.

This clonotype was observed many times. This chain uses TRBV19 with TRBJ2-3; 9 nucleotides match TRBD1. This CDR3 is built from 14 residues. The J segment lost 0 bases and the V segment lost 6 bases, leaving 1 base of the junction unmatched. In germline, CDR1 is LNHDA, CDR2 SQIVND (reference sequence). The CDR3 sequence is CASRGQGSTDTQYF. CDR3 bases: TGTGCCAGTAGGGGACAGGGAAGCACAGATACGCAGTATTTT. The full variable domain, completed using reference TRBV19 and TRBJ2-3, is DGGITQSPKYLFRKEGQNVTLSCEQNLNHDAMYWYRQDPGQGLRLIYYSQIVNDFQKGDIAEGYSVSREKKESFPLTVTSAQKNPTAFYLCASRGQGSTDTQYFGPGTRLTVL.

The V gene is TRBV4-1, the J gene TRBJ2-7; tentative D call: TRBD2 (5 bases). Germline V gene data show CDR1 as MGHRA and CDR2 as YSYEKL. The CDR3 runs to 15 residues. Trimming took off 4 bases at V and 3 bases at J, with 16 bases between the two ends. In nucleotides, the CDR3 is TGCGCCAGCAGCCCCAAGACGGACTTATACTACGAGCAGTACTTC. This gives the protein CASSPKTDLYYEQYF.

This clonotype was seen ten or more times. This chain uses TRBV6-1 with TRBJ2-1; 10 bases are shared with TRBD2. V was clipped by 6 bases and J by 0 bases; unmatched bases: 11. Per the germline V gene, CDR1 is MNHNS and CDR2 is SASEGT. CDR3 length equals 18 residues. The chain's CDR3 is CASRRLRTSGSSYNEQFF. The CDR3 DNA follows: TGTGCCAGCAGGCGTCTTAGGACTAGCGGAAGCTCCTACAATGAGCAGTTCTTC.

This clonotype has at least ten counts. CDR3 sequence (DNA): TGTGCCTGGAGTTTGACAGGGGCCGCGGAGACCCAGTACTTC. This translates into CAWSLTGAAETQYF. The chain has TRBV30 and TRBJ2-5; 8 bases map to TRBD1. Germline lookup yields CDR1 GTSNPN and CDR2 SVGIG (reference sequence). The junction had 7 bases not matched to a gene; V was cut back by 2 bases and J by 5 bases. CDR3 size: 14 residues.

This clonotype has more than one count but fewer than ten. The V and J genes are TRBV6-2 or TRBV6-3 and TRBJ2-1; TRBD2 agrees at 11 bases. Trimming removed 0 bases from V and 1 base from J; junction bases left unmatched: 5. Germline V gene data show CDR1 as MNHEY and CDR2 as SVGEGT. The CDR3 is made up of 18 amino acids. In DNA form, the CDR3 reads TGTGCCAGCAGTTACTCCCTAGGACTAGCGGGTTCCTACAATGAGCAGTTCTTC. Translation gives CASSYSLGLAGSYNEQFF.

This clonotype appeared many times. The V and J genes are TRBV11-2 and TRBJ1-4; 9 bases align to TRBD1. The junction had 5 bases not matched to a gene; V was cut back by 5 bases and J by 7 bases. Germline V gene data show CDR1 as SGHAT and CDR2 as FQNNGV. This CDR3 has 14 residues. This CDR3 reads CASSTGTGIEKLFF. The CDR3 coding sequence is TGTGCCAGCAGCACCGGGACAGGGATTGAAAAACTGTTTTTT.

This clonotype was observed at least ten times. This chain connects TRBV29-1 to TRBJ2-3, with 7 bases matching TRBD1. The CDR3 length is 14 residues. V gave up 3 bases and J gave up 2 bases; unmatched junction bases: 5. The germline V gene has CDR1 SQVTM and CDR2 ANQGSEA. The CDR3 loop reads CSVDLGQYTDTQYF. The CDR3 DNA reads TGCAGCGTTGATCTGGGACAGTACACAGATACGCAGTATTTT.

Comments on this clonotype: A read error may be the cause here, since a much bigger clone is one base away. V usage is TRBV2 and J usage is TRBJ2-7, with TRBD2 identical over 10 bases. This CDR3 is built from 15 residues. J was trimmed by 7 bases and V by 7 bases; bases with no gene match: 13. CDR1 is SNHLY and CDR2 is FYNNEI in the germline V gene. CDR3 in amino acids: CASTKLSGTSAEQYF. Here the CDR3 DNA reads TGTGCCAGCACCAAACTGTCCGGGACTAGCGCAGAGCAGTACTTC.

This clonotype was observed at least ten times. The genes are TRBV12-3 or TRBV12-4 and TRBJ2-3, with D possibly matching TRBD1 (6 bases). Trimming stripped 5 bases from V and 4 bases from J, with 10 bases between. The CDR3 is 13 residues long. This chain's CDR3 is CASSKGHADTQYF. CDR3 bases: TGTGCCAGCAGTAAGGGACATGCAGATACGCAGTATTTT.

This clonotype was seen many times. V is TRBV7-8 and J is TRBJ1-2; D uncertain. V lost 4 bases and J lost 3, with 9 bases in between. The CDR3 has 13 residues. Germline V gene data show CDR1 as SGHVS and CDR2 as FQNEAQ. CDR3 DNA: TGTGCCAGCAGCTCCCGCTGGGACTATGGCTACACCTTC. Encoded protein: CASSSRWDYGYTF.

This clonotype was counted at least ten times. The V and J genes are TRBV30 and TRBJ2-2, with D maybe TRBD1 (5 bases). V lost 1 base and J lost 5, with 14 bases in between. CDR3 length: 15 residues. Germline assignment: CDR1 GTSNPN and CDR2 SVGIG (reference sequence). The CDR3 here is CAWSAARVGTGELFF. The CDR3 nucleotides read TGTGCCTGGAGTGCGGCCAGGGTGGGGACCGGGGAGCTGTTTTTT.

This clonotype was observed at least ten times. The CDR3 sequence: CSVSGPPEQFF. The CDR3 region has the DNA TGCAGCGTGTCGGGACCGCCCGAGCAGTTCTTC. The chain links TRBV29-1 to TRBJ2-1; perhaps D is TRBD1 or TRBD2 (5 bases each). From germline, CDR1 is SQVTM and CDR2 ANQGSEA. CDR3 length equals 11 residues. V was pared by 6 bases and J by 10 bases, with 13 bases between.